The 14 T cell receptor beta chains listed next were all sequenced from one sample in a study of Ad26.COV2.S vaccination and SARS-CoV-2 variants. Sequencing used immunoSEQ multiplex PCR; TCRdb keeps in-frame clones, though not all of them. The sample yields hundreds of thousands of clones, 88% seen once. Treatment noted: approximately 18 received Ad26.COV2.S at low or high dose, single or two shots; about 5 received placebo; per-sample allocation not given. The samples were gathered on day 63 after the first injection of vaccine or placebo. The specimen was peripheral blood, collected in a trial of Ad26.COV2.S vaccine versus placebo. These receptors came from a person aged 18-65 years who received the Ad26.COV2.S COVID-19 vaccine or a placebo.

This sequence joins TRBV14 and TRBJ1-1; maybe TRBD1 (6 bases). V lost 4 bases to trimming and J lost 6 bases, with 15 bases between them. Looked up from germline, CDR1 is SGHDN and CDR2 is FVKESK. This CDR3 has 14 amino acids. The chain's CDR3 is CASSPTSGGAEAFF. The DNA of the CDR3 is TGTGCCAGCAGCCCGACATCTGGGGGCGCTGAAGCTTTCTTT. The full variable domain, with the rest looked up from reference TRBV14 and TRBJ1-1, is EAGVTQFPSHSVIEKGQTVTLRCDPISGHDNLYWYRRVMGKEIKFLLHFVKESKQDESGMPNNRFLAERTGGTYSTLKVQPAELEDSGVYFCASSPTSGGAEAFFGQGTRLTVV.

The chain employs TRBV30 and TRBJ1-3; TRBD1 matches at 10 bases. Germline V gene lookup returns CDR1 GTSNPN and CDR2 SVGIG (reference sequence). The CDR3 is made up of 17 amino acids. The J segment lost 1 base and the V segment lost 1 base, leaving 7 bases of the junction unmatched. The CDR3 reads CAWSGPGQGYSGNTIYF. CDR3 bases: TGTGCCTGGAGTGGACCGGGACAGGGGTATTCTGGAAACACCATATATTTT.

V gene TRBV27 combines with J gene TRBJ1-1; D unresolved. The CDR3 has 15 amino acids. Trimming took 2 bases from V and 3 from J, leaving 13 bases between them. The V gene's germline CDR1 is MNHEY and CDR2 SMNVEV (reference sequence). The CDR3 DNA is TGTGCCAGCAGTTTAATTATGACACCATACACTGAAGCTTTCTTT. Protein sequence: CASSLIMTPYTEAFF.

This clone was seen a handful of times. The CDR3 sequence is CASSHLGQYNSPLHF. For the CDR3, the DNA is TGTGCCAGCAGCCACCTGGGACAGTATAATTCACCCCTCCACTTT. The chain recombines TRBV3-1 (or the pseudogene TRBV3-2) with TRBJ1-6; 7 bases agree with TRBD1. This CDR3 comprises 15 residues. The ends lost 3 bases at V and 4 bases at J; junction bases unmatched: 3. Germline assignment: CDR1 LGHDT and CDR2 YNNKEL (reference sequence).

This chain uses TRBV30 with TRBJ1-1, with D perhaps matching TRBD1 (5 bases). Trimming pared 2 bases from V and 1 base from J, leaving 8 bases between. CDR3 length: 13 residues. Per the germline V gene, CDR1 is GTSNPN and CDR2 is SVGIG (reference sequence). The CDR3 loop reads CAWSLQENTEAFF. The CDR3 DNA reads TGTGCCTGGAGTTTACAGGAGAACACTGAAGCTTTCTTT.

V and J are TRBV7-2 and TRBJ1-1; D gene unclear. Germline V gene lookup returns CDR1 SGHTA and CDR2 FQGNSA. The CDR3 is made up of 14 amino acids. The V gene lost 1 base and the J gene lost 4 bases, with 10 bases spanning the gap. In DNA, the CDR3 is TGTGCCAGCAGCTTAGTGGGTGAGTCCACTGAAGCTTTCTTT. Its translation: CASSLVGESTEAFF.

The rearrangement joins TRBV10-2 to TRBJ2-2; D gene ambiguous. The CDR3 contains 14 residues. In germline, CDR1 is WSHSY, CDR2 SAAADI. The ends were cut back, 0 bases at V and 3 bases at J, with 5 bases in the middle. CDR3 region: CASSESLYTGELFF. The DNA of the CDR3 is TGCGCCAGCAGTGAGTCTCTTTACACCGGGGAGCTGTTTTTT.

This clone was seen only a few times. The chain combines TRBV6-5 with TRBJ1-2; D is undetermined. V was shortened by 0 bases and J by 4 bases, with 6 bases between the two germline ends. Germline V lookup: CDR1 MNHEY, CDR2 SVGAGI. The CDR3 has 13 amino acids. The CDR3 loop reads CASSYSPAYGYTF. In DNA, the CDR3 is TGTGCCAGCAGTTACTCCCCAGCCTATGGCTACACCTTC.

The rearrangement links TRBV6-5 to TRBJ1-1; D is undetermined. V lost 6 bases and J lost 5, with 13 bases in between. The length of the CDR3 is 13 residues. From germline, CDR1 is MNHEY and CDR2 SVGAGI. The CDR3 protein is CASSLDHLTEAFF. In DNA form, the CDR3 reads TGTGCCAGCAGCTTGGACCATTTAACTGAAGCTTTCTTT.

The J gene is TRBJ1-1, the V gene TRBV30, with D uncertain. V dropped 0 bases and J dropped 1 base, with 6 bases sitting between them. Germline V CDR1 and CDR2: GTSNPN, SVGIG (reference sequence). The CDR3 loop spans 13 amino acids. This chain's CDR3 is CAWSVDRNTEAFF. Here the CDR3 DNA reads TGTGCCTGGAGTGTAGATCGGAACACTGAAGCTTTCTTT.

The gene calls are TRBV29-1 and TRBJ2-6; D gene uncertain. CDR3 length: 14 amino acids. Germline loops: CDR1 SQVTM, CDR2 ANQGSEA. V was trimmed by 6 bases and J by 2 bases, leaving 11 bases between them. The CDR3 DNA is TGCAGCGTGGTGCTGAGTACTGGGGCCAACGTCCTGACTTTC. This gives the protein CSVVLSTGANVLTF.

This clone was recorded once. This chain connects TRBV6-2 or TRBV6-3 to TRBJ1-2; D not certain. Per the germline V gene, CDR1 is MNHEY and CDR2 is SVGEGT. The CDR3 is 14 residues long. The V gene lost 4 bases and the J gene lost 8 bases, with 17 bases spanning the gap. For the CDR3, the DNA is TGTGCCAGCAGTTTTAGAGCGGTATTTGGCGGCTACACCTTC. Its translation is CASSFRAVFGGYTF.

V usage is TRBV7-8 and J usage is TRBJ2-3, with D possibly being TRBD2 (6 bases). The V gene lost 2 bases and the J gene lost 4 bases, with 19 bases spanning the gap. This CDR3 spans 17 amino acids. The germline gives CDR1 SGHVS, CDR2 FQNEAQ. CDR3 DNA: TGTGCCAGCAGCTTACCGTTAGCGGCCCCGGGCGCAGATACGCAGTATTTT. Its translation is CASSLPLAAPGADTQYF.

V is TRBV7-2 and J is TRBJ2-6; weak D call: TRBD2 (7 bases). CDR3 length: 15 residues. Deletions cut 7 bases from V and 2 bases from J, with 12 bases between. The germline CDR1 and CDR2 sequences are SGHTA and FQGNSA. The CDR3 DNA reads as TGTGCCAGCACCGAGGGGGGGGCTGGGGCCAACGTCCTGACTTTC. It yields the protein CASTEGGAGANVLTF. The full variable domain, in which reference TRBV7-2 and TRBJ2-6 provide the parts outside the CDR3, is GAGVSQSPSNKVTEKGKDVELRCDPISGHTALYWYRQSLGQGLEFLIYFQGNSAPDKSGLPSDRFSAERTGGSVSTLTIQRTQQEDSAVYLCASTEGGAGANVLTFGAGSRLTVL.